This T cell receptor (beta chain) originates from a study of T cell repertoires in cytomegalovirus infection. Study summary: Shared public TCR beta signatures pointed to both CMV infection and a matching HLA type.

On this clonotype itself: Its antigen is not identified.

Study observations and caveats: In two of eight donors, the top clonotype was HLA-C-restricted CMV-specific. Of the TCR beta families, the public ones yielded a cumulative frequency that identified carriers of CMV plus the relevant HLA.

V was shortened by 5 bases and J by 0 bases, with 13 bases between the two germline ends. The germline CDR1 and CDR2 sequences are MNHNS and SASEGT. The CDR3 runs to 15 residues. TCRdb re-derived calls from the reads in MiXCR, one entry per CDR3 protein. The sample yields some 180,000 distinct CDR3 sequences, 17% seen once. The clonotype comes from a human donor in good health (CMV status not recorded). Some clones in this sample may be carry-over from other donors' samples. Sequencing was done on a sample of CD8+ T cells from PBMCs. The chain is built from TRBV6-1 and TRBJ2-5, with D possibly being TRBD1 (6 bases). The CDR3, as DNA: TGTGCCAGCAGTCCCCCGGGACACTACCAAGAGACCCAGTACTTC. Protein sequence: CASSPPGHYQETQYF.